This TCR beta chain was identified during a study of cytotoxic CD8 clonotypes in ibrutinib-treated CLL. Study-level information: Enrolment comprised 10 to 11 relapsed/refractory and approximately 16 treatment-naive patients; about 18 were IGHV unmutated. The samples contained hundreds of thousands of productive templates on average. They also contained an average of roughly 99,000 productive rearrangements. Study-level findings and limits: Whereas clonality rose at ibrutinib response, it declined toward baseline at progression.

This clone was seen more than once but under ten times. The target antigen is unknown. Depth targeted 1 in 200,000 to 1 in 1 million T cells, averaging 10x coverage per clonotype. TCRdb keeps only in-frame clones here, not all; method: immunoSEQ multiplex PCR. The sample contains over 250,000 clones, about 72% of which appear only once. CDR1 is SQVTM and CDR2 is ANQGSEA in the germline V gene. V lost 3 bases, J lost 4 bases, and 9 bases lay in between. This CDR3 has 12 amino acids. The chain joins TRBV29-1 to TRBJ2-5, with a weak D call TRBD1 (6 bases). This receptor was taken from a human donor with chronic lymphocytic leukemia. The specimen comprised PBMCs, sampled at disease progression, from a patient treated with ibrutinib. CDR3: CSVDRGGETQYF. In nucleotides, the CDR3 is TGCAGCGTTGACAGGGGTGGAGAGACCCAGTACTTC.